The clone carrying this T cell receptor beta chain has at least ten counts. The germline CDR1 and CDR2 sequences are SGHDN and FVKESK. This CDR3 is built from 15 residues. V dropped 4 bases and J dropped 0 bases, with 10 bases sitting between them. The data originate from a study of T-cell reconstitution after alpha-beta-depleted transplantation in children. Unique molecular identifiers were used in preparing the TCRbeta library. TCRdb reprocessed the PCR reads with MiXCR, giving one entry per CDR3 protein. The profile shows 200,000 to 250,000 distinct CDR3 sequences, 9% to 10% of them singletons. The rearrangement joins TRBV14 to TRBJ1-3; D unclear. The clonotype comes from a human donor who donated a stem cell graft to a child with SCID. The sample here was PBMCs from the stem cell graft donor, taken from the stem cell graft. The CDR3 sequence is CASSRLHSSGNTIYF. Written as DNA, the CDR3 is TGTGCCAGCAGCCGGCTCCACAGCTCTGGAAACACCATATATTTT.